This T cell receptor (beta chain) was sequenced for a study of tumour-infiltrating T cells in Burkitt lymphoma (TCRdb year 2020). Looking at the study overall: All epidemiological subtypes of Burkitt lymphoma were represented in the cohort, which was made up of 75 to 100 patients. TCR repertoire data were correlated with clinical outcome; productive clonality predicted overall and progression-free survival, independent of established prognosticators including age at diagnosis.

V lost 1 base and J lost 7 bases; the stretch between them is 8 bases long. CDR1 and CDR2 (MGHRA, YSYEKL) derive from the germline V gene. Inclusive of the bounding cysteine and phenylalanine, the CDR3 is 13 residues long. Only the CDR3 part of the read is kept: 39 bases, read in frame from the first base. What the authors observed across the whole study: Several public clonotypes were found to be shared across numerous Burkitt lymphoma patients, which suggests a shared tumour neoantigen selection that is absent from diffuse large B-cell lymphoma.

A remark on this clone: Its target antigen remains unknown. No qualities accompany the bases; no much larger clone lies one base away.

Libraries were constructed by the immunoSEQ multiplex PCR assay. The immuneACCESS repertoire file appears here via TCRdb, limited to in-frame rearrangements. These files lack a portion of the clones; in checked studies, under half of the deficit traces to unresolved V genes, and the cause of the others is not known. The sample table contains around 610 clones; only one count was recorded for around 15% of them. The ten most abundant clones make up approximately 4.3% of the sample. The receptor was isolated from a human donor with Burkitt lymphoma. Specimen: tumor tissue. The receptor chain draws on TRBV4-1 and TRBJ2-1; the D gene lacks a confident call. The DNA reads as follows: TGCGCCAGCAGCCAAGGGGCCAGGAATGAGCAGTTCTTC. This codes for CASSQGARNEQFF.